This T cell receptor beta chain originates from a study of blood T cells in healthy people across ages. Trimming at V came to 5 bases and at J to 9 bases, leaving 6 bases not matched to a gene. Germline V gene sequence: CDR1 SGHAT, CDR2 FQDESV (reference sequence). The CDR3 is 12 residues long. This clonotype has ten or more counts. Next came a second PCR, run for about 6 to 12 cycles, which used a sample-barcoded 5' primer along with a J-beta primer mix. Via MiXCR, TCRdb re-called the 5' RACE reads, giving one row per CDR3 protein. Here the sample spans roughly 1.9 million distinct CDR3 sequences, more than 35% being singletons.

Sequenced material: blood. This sequence joins TRBV11-1 and TRBJ1-2; 7 bases fit TRBD1. This clonotype was sampled from a human donor in good health. The CDR3 region is CASSQDRSRYTF. The CDR3 nucleotides read TGTGCCAGCAGCCAGGACAGGTCGCGCTACACCTTC.